The present T cell receptor (beta chain) was sequenced within a study of human T cells and chemical hapten exposure. Study background: Patch tests delivered 0.01% DPC to the upper back and were evaluated at 6 days.

Study results and limitations: Donors had alopecia, so their immune response may differ from healthy people's.

Via MiXCR, TCRdb re-called the RACE reads, giving one row per CDR3 protein. Of about 110,000 distinct CDR3 sequences listed, 9% to 9.5% are singletons. The CDR3 contains 15 residues. V dropped 5 bases and J dropped 1 base, with 14 bases sitting between them. The time point: patch test 2, 6 weeks after DPC sensitization. As to treatment: therapeutic diphenylcyclopropenone sensitization with weekly scalp DPC. Each donor was an alopecia patient between 18 and 70 years of age who qualified for DPC. There are a few counts of this clonotype. What it binds is not known. The sequencing used whole blood, collected in connection with sensitization to the hapten diphenylcyclopropenone (DPC). The clonotype was recovered from a woman aged 40 to 50 with alopecia areata. Some clones in this sample may be carry-over from other donors' samples. The J gene is TRBJ2-5, the V gene TRBV12-3 or TRBV12-4; D gene unclear. The CDR3: CASSKFGGSQETQYF. CDR3 bases: TGTGCCAGCAGTAAATTCGGTGGTAGCCAAGAGACCCAGTACTTC.